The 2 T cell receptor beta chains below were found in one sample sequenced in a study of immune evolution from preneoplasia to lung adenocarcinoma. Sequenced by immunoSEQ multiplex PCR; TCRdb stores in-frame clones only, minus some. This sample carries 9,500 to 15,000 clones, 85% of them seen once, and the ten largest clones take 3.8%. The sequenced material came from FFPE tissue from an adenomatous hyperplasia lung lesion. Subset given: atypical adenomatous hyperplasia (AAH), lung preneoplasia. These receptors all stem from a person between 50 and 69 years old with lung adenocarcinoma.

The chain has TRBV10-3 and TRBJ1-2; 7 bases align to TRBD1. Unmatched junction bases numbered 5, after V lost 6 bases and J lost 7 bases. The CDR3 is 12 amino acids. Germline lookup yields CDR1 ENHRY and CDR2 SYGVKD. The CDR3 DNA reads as TGTGCCATCAGCGACAGGGACTCTGGCTACACCTTC. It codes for CAISDRDSGYTF.

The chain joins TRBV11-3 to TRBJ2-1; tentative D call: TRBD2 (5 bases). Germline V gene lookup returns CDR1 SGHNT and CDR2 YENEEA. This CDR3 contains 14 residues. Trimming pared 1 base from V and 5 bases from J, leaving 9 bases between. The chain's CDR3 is CASSLAAGNNEQFF. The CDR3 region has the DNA TGTGCCAGCAGCTTAGCTGCGGGCAACAATGAGCAGTTCTTC.